The present T cell receptor beta chain was sequenced within a study of shared clonotypes between healthy human individuals. This CDR3 spans 17 amino acids. V was pared by 1 base and J by 2 bases, with 18 bases between. Germline CDR1 SGHAT, CDR2 FQNNGV. The method was immunoSEQ multiplex PCR; TCRdb's version includes in-frame clones alone and lacks a portion of them. The top ten clones hold 0.1% to 0.15% of a sample with 2 million to 2.5 million clones, around 95% of them seen once. This chain joins TRBV11-2 and TRBJ2-7, with D tentatively TRBD2 (6 bases). Source material: naive CD4+ T cells sorted from blood. Subset denoted: CD45RA+ positively selected. This TCR was recovered from a man between 18 and 35 years old in good health. This CDR3 reads CASSLAGGWDSAYEQYF. The CDR3 coding sequence is TGTGCCAGCAGCTTAGCCGGAGGGTGGGATTCTGCCTACGAGCAGTACTTC.